The T cell receptor (beta chain) described here comes from a study of T-cell memory formation after mild COVID-19. The V end was cut by 5 bases, the J end by 9 bases, with 13 bases between. CDR1 is ENHRY, CDR2 SYGVKD, per germline. The CDR3 is 13 amino acids. TCRdb re-derived calls from the 5' RACE reads in MiXCR, one entry per CDR3 protein. The table shows hundreds of thousands of distinct CDR3 sequences, with roughly 14% occurring only once. This TCR derives from a man younger than 35 who had mild COVID-19 (a few samples of this study predate the infection). Cell type and time point are not known. The rearrangement uses TRBV10-3 and TRBJ2-2; D ambiguous. The sequenced material came from PBMCs or a T cell subset sorted from them (not recorded which). CDR3 in DNA: TGTGCCATCAGTCTCAGTAAGGGCCGGGAGCTGTTTTTT. It translates to CAISLSKGRELFF.